The 25 T cell receptor beta chains below were found in one sample sequenced in a study of T cell repertoires in cytomegalovirus infection. TCRdb passed the reads through MiXCR, listing each CDR3 protein once. The sample lists hundreds of thousands of distinct CDR3 sequences, 33% occurring once. The antigens these receptors bind are not known. The specimen comprised cultured PBMCs, sampled from culture after CMV antigen stimulation. Every receptor here comes from a human donor in good health (CMV status not recorded). Some clones in this sample may be carry-over from other donors' samples.

In its sample, this clonotype was seen many times. The chain links TRBV7-9 to TRBJ2-1, with D tentatively TRBD2 (5 bases). This CDR3 has 18 amino acids. Germline CDR1 reads SEHNR; CDR2 reads FQNEAQ (reference sequence). V was pared by 3 bases and J by 8 bases, with 26 bases between. In nucleotides, the CDR3 is TGTGCCAGCAGCTTTATTGTGCGAGCGGATCTAGGTACGGATGAGCAGTTCTTC. Amino acids: CASSFIVRADLGTDEQFF.

J is TRBJ2-1 and V is TRBV6-2 or TRBV6-3, with 12 bases lining up with TRBD2. V dropped 5 bases and J dropped 8; count of bases not matched to a gene: 7. The germline V gene encodes CDR1 MNHEY and CDR2 SVGEGT. This CDR3 region has 15 residues. The CDR3 nucleotides read TGTGCCAGCAGTGCCCGACTAGCGGGAGTGGATGAGCAGTTCTTC. Translated, it gives CASSARLAGVDEQFF.

V usage is TRBV20-1 and J usage is TRBJ2-1; TRBD2 matches 11 bases. V shed 0 bases, J shed 1 base, and the junction held 8 bases outside the gene matches. This CDR3 comprises 18 residues. Germline loops: CDR1 DFQATT, CDR2 SNEGSKA (reference sequence). The chain's CDR3 is CSARDQWASGRSYNEQFF. Here the CDR3 DNA reads TGCAGTGCTAGAGATCAGTGGGCTAGCGGGAGGTCCTACAATGAGCAGTTCTTC.

V and J are TRBV4-1 and TRBJ2-7, with D possibly TRBD2 on 5 matching bases. V was shortened by 1 base and J by 2 bases, with 12 bases between the two germline ends. The CDR3 has 15 amino acids. The germline CDR1 and CDR2 sequences are MGHRA and YSYEKL. This CDR3 reads CASSQGPMGAYEQYV. CDR3 coding DNA: TGCGCCAGCAGCCAAGGGCCCATGGGAGCCTACGAGCAGTACGTC.

In this sample, this clonotype turned up a few times. The chain is built from TRBV24-1 and TRBJ2-3; D not certain. CDR1 is KGHDR and CDR2 is SFDVKD in the germline V gene. The CDR3 contains 15 residues. V lost 5 bases and J lost 0, with 11 bases in between. CDR3 loop: CATSARILSTDTQYF. As DNA, the CDR3 is TGTGCCACCAGTGCACGGATCCTCAGCACAGATACGCAGTATTTT.

This clonotype occurred a few times. The CDR3 spells CASSPRGSGPLGYTQYF. CDR3 DNA: TGTGCCAGCAGCCCCCGTGGTAGCGGGCCCCTCGGGTATACGCAGTATTTT. The chain recombines TRBV7-2 with TRBJ2-3; 7 bases align to TRBD2. Unmatched junction bases numbered 18, after V lost 5 bases and J lost 7 bases. The germline V gene encodes CDR1 SGHTA and CDR2 FQGNSA. The CDR3 is 17 residues long. Filled out from reference TRBV7-2 and TRBJ2-3, the complete variable domain reads GAGVSQSPSNKVTEKGKDVELRCDPISGHTALYWYRQSLGQGLEFLIYFQGNSAPDKSGLPSDRFSAERTGGSVSTLTIQRTQQEDSAVYLCASSPRGSGPLGYTQYFGPGTRLTVL.

The chain employs TRBV6-2 or TRBV6-3 and TRBJ1-1, with D perhaps TRBD1 (5 bases). The CDR3 spans 14 residues. Germline lookup yields CDR1 MNHEY and CDR2 SVGEGT. Trimming left V 6 bases short and J 0 bases short, with 11 bases between. The CDR3 region has the DNA TGTGCCAGCAGGACAGACTTCATGAACACTGAAGCTTTCTTT. This translates into CASRTDFMNTEAFF.

The chain combines TRBV27 with TRBJ1-2, with a weak D call TRBD1 (5 bases). Germline CDR1 is MNHEY and CDR2 is SMNVEV (reference sequence). This CDR3 has 12 amino acids. V shed 5 bases and J shed 8 bases, with 12 bases lying between them. CDR3 sequence: CASSPTGWGYTF. The CDR3 DNA sequence: TGTGCCAGCAGTCCCACAGGCTGGGGCTACACCTTC.

This clonotype was detected a few times. V gene TRBV2 combines with J gene TRBJ1-4; D uncertain. Trimming stripped 5 bases from V and 2 bases from J, with 9 bases between. Germline-derived CDR1 and CDR2 are SNHLY and FYNNEI. The CDR3 extends over 14 amino acids. The CDR3, as DNA: TGTGCCAGCAGTTACCTGCGCACTAATGAAAAACTGTTTTTT. Amino acids: CASSYLRTNEKLFF.

The chain employs TRBV4-3 and TRBJ2-6; no definite D call. Trimming pared 4 bases from V and 2 bases from J, leaving 9 bases between. Per the germline V gene, CDR1 is LGHNA and CDR2 is YSLEER. The CDR3 totals 15 residues. The CDR3 loop reads CASSLGPPGANVLTF. The CDR3 DNA sequence: TGCGCCAGCAGCCTTGGGCCACCTGGGGCCAACGTCCTGACTTTC.

As concerns this clonotype: Compared with germline, one end of the junction differs, possibly owing to a read error. The CDR3 protein is CASSPSSGSYSEQFF. CDR3 bases: TGTGCCAGCAGCCCGAGTAGCGGCTCCTACAGTGAGCAGTTCTTC. The chain carries TRBV7-9 and TRBJ2-1, with D maybe TRBD2 (6 bases). This CDR3 spans 15 amino acids. Germline CDR1 reads SEHNR; CDR2 reads FQNEAQ (reference sequence).

This clonotype was recorded a few times. The V gene is TRBV6-5, the J gene TRBJ1-1; a possible D gene is TRBD1 (5 bases). CDR1 is MNHEY, CDR2 SVGAGI, per germline. The CDR3 consists of 15 residues. Trimming shortened V by 2 bases and J by 1 base, and 11 bases separated the two germline ends. CDR3: CASSYGHLSNTEAFF. The DNA for the CDR3 is TGTGCCAGCAGTTACGGACACTTATCGAACACTGAAGCTTTCTTT.

The chain links TRBV20-1 to TRBJ1-3; D not resolved. There are 13 residues in the CDR3. Germline CDR1 reads DFQATT; CDR2 reads SNEGSKA (reference sequence). Trimming left V 6 bases short and J 3 bases short, with 12 bases between. CDR3 in amino acids: CSARSAFGNTIYF. CDR3 DNA: TGCAGTGCCCGATCGGCATTTGGAAACACCATATATTTT.

The V call is TRBV29-1, the J call TRBJ2-5, with D possibly TRBD1 on 5 matching bases. The CDR3 length is 15 residues. Germline loops: CDR1 SQVTM, CDR2 ANQGSEA. V dropped 4 bases and J dropped 3 bases, with 18 bases sitting between them. CDR3 DNA: TGCAGCGTTGTTAGGACACCCGGAACGGAAGAGACCCAGTACTTC. Translated: CSVVRTPGTEETQYF.

This clonotype has more than one count but fewer than ten. This chain connects TRBV10-3 to TRBJ2-2, with no clear D. CDR1 and CDR2 from the germline V gene are ENHRY and SYGVKD. This CDR3 comprises 15 residues. V was pared by 7 bases and J by 2 bases, with 14 bases between. This chain's CDR3 is CAITRGGPNTGELFF. The CDR3, as DNA: TGTGCCATCACCCGAGGCGGCCCAAACACCGGGGAGCTGTTTTTT.

A note on this clonotype: A read error is possible here, since a much larger clone lies one base away. This rearrangement joins TRBV7-8 to TRBJ2-1, with 9 bases matching TRBD2. V shed 0 bases and J 6 bases; nucleotides not matched to a gene: 3. This CDR3 is built from 15 residues. The germline gives CDR1 SGHVS, CDR2 FQNEAQ. The DNA for the CDR3 is TGTGCCAGCAGCTTAGCGCTAGCGGGGAGCAATGAGCAGTTCTTC. Translation gives CASSLALAGSNEQFF.

A single count supports this clonotype. The chain employs TRBV12-3 or TRBV12-4 and TRBJ2-3, with D unclear. V lost 1 base to trimming and J lost 2 bases, with 10 bases between them. The CDR3 contains 15 residues. CDR3: CASSLGGSFTDTQYF. CDR3 DNA sequence: TGTGCCAGCAGTTTAGGCGGCAGTTTCACAGATACGCAGTATTTT.

The rearrangement uses TRBV5-6 and TRBJ2-3; TRBD2 is a possible D gene (6 bases). From germline, CDR1 is SGHDT and CDR2 YYEEEE. The CDR3 runs 14 residues. The V and J ends lost 1 base and 4 bases respectively, with 10 bases between them. CDR3 sequence: CASSLFGSADTQYF. For the CDR3, the DNA is TGTGCCAGCAGCTTGTTCGGGAGCGCAGATACGCAGTATTTT. The complete variable domain, with remaining parts taken from reference TRBV5-6 and TRBJ2-3, reads DAGVTQSPTHLIKTRGQQVTLRCSPKSGHDTVSWYQQALGQGPQFIFQYYEEEERQRGNFPDRFSGHQFPNYSSELNVNALLLGDSALYLCASSLFGSADTQYFGPGTRLTVL.

The chain has TRBV28 and TRBJ1-2; D is ambiguous. The germline CDR1 and CDR2 sequences are MDHEN and SYDVKM. The V end was cut by 4 bases, the J end by 3 bases, with 12 bases between. This CDR3 comprises 14 residues. The chain's CDR3 is CASSSPGGYYGYTF. CDR3 nucleotides: TGTGCCAGCAGTTCCCCCGGCGGGTACTATGGCTACACCTTC.

This clonotype was counted between two and nine times. The chain links TRBV7-3 to TRBJ1-2, with 7 bases aligning to TRBD1. V shed 1 base, J shed 5 bases, and the junction held 13 bases outside the gene matches. This CDR3 comprises 17 residues. The germline gives CDR1 SGHTA, CDR2 FQGTGA. In nucleotides, the CDR3 is TGTGCCAGCAGCTTAATAGGCCCTAATGACAGGGCTTATGGCTACACCTTC. This gives the protein CASSLIGPNDRAYGYTF.

The J gene is TRBJ1-1, the V gene TRBV6-4, with D possibly being TRBD1 (5 bases). The V gene's germline CDR1 is MRHNA and CDR2 SNTAGT. The CDR3 consists of 15 residues. V lost 3 bases and J 0 bases, leaving 11 bases between the germline ends. In DNA form, the CDR3 reads TGTGCCAGCAGTGAAGAGGGACTCATGAACACTGAAGCTTTCTTT. The encoded protein is CASSEEGLMNTEAFF.

The chain uses TRBV18 and TRBJ2-2; TRBD1 aligns across 8 bases. The germline V gene has CDR1 KGHSH and CDR2 LQKENI. The CDR3 is 17 amino acids. Germline trimming cut 3 bases from V and 0 bases from J; bases unmatched to any gene: 6. CDR3 DNA: TGTGCCAGCTCACCCCCAGGACAGGGCACGAACACCGGGGAGCTGTTTTTT. This translates into CASSPPGQGTNTGELFF.

V and J are TRBV19 and TRBJ1-2, with D possibly being TRBD1 (5 bases). V was trimmed by 6 bases and J by 7 bases, leaving 21 bases between them. The germline V gene has CDR1 LNHDA and CDR2 SQIVND (reference sequence). CDR3 length: 15 amino acids. The CDR3 here is CASRGEGRGKGGYTF. DNA for the CDR3: TGTGCCAGTAGGGGAGAGGGACGAGGAAAAGGTGGCTACACCTTC.

The sample holds a few counts of this clonotype. This chain joins TRBV19 and TRBJ2-3, with D perhaps matching TRBD1 or TRBD2 (5 bases each). V lost 3 bases and J lost 10, with 14 bases in between. This CDR3 is built from 13 residues. Germline lookup yields CDR1 LNHDA and CDR2 SQIVND (reference sequence). CDR3 nucleotide sequence: TGTGCCAGTAGTATCGGGGCGGATAAAGCGCAGTATTTT. It is translated as CASSIGADKAQYF. Full variable domain (missing parts from reference TRBV19 and TRBJ2-3): DGGITQSPKYLFRKEGQNVTLSCEQNLNHDAMYWYRQDPGQGLRLIYYSQIVNDFQKGDIAEGYSVSREKKESFPLTVTSAQKNPTAFYLCASSIGADKAQYFGPGTRLTVL.

The J gene is TRBJ1-1, the V gene TRBV5-1, with D possibly matching TRBD1 (5 bases). In germline, CDR1 is SGHRS, CDR2 YFSETQ. The CDR3 consists of 14 residues. The V end was cut by 0 bases, the J end by 4 bases, with 10 bases between. The CDR3 region has the DNA TGCGCCAGCAGCTTGGCACAGGCAGGCACTGAAGCTTTCTTT. Protein sequence: CASSLAQAGTEAFF.